The rows below give T cell receptor beta chains drawn from one sample of a study of T cell repertoires in cytomegalovirus infection. No antigen has been identified for these receptors. One entry per CDR3 protein, called by TCRdb with MiXCR from the reads. Of about a million distinct CDR3 sequences in the sample, more than 25% were seen once. The source was cultured CD8+ T cells from PBMCs, collected from culture after CMV antigen stimulation. These receptors originate from a human donor in good health (CMV status not recorded). Some clones in this sample may be carry-over from other donors' samples. Both conserved end residues are part of each CDR3. A D gene is named only where the DNA matches it firmly. Only part of the rows carry a size: once, few, many, or a class if the clone is expanded.

>TRBJ1-2|-|-|TRBV7-9
TGTGCCAGCAGCAGCAGTGATGGCTACACCTTC
CASSSSDGYTF
>TRBJ2-3|-|TRBD2|TRBV27
TGTGCCAGCAGTTTCCCGGGGGGAAAAGATACGCAGTATTTT
CASSFPGGKDTQYF
>TRBJ2-1|many|TRBD2|TRBV7-2
TGTGCCAGCAGCCAGTCGGGACTAGCGGGGACCCGGCCCTACAATGAGCAGTTCTTC
CASSQSGLAGTRPYNEQFF
>TRBJ1-1|-|TRBD1|TRBV29-1
TGCAGCGTTGTGGGCAGGGGGCCTGAAGCTTTCTTT
CSVVGRGPEAFF
>TRBJ2-1|-|TRBD2|TRBV6-5
TGTGCCAGCAGTTACTCCGCTAGCGGGGCTATGAATGAGCAGTTCTTC
CASSYSASGAMNEQFF
>TRBJ1-2|-|-|TRBV4-1
TGCGCCAGCAGCCAAGTGATCGGCTGGGAGAGCTACACCTTC
CASSQVIGWESYTF
>TRBJ2-5|many|TRBD1|TRBV10-2
TGCGCCAGCTCGGACAGGGAAATTCAAGAGACCCAGTACTTC
CASSDREIQETQYF
>TRBJ2-2|-|-|TRBV12-5
TGTGCTAGTGGTTTTTACACAGAGAACACCGGGGAGCTGTTTTTT
CASGFYTENTGELFF
>TRBJ1-5|-|-|TRBV6-4
TGTGCCACCACCTGGGTGGTCCAGCGACGGACGGGAAATCAGCCCCAGCATTTT
CATTWVVQRRTGNQPQHF
>TRBJ2-2|few|-|TRBV27
TGTGCCAGCAGTTTCGTAGAGGACAGAAACACCGGGGAGCTGTTTTTT
CASSFVEDRNTGELFF
>TRBJ2-7|-|TRBD2|TRBV6-2/TRBV6-3
TGTGCCAGCAGTGCGCTAGCGGCTTCCTACGAGCAGTACTTC
CASSALAASYEQYF
>TRBJ2-3|many|-|TRBV7-9
TGTGCCAGCAGCCAGGACCCTAGCACAGATACGCAGTATTTT
CASSQDPSTDTQYF
>TRBJ1-1|few|-|TRBV12-3/TRBV12-4
TGTGCCAGCAGCACTAATCGGGCCAACAGGAGGAACACTGAAGCTTTCTTT
CASSTNRANRRNTEAFF
>TRBJ2-1|-|TRBD1|TRBV4-1
TGCGCCAGCAGCCAAGTTCGGCATCAGGGGGCCTTCAATGAGCAGTTCTTC
CASSQVRHQGAFNEQFF
>TRBJ1-3|few|TRBD1|TRBV6-2/TRBV6-3
TGTGCCAGCAGTTCCCGGGACAGTCAAAGCTCTGGAAACACCATATATTTT
CASSSRDSQSSGNTIYF
>TRBJ2-2|-|-|TRBV7-6
TGTGCCGTTCTGGGGGGCCCGAACACCGGGGAGCTGTTTTTT
CAVLGGPNTGELFF
>TRBJ2-1|once|TRBD2|TRBV5-1
TGCGCCAGCAGCCTAACTCTAGCGGGGGGCACCAATGAGCAGTTCTTC
CASSLTLAGGTNEQFF
>TRBJ1-1|-|-|TRBV4-1
TGCGCCAGCAGCCAAGATATGGGGTACACTGAAGCTTTCTTT
CASSQDMGYTEAFF
>TRBJ2-7|-|TRBD1|TRBV6-2/TRBV6-3
TGTGCCAGCAGTTACCCGGGACAGGGTGTCCCCTACGAGCAGTACTTC
CASSYPGQGVPYEQYF
>TRBJ2-1|-|-|TRBV5-1
TGCGCCAGCAGCTTCCGATTCACCTACAATGAGCAGTTCTTC
CASSFRFTYNEQFF
>TRBJ2-1|few|-|TRBV19
TGTGCCAGTAGTATGTACAGGTTTGAGCAGTTCTTC
CASSMYRFEQFF
>TRBJ2-1|few|-|TRBV6-5
TGTGCCATAGGGCCCGGAGGGGTCAATGAGCAGTTCTTC
CAIGPGGVNEQFF
>TRBJ2-1|-|TRBD2|TRBV6-4
TGTGCCAGCAGTGACCCCACCAGCGGGGGGTCATCCTACAATGAGCAGTTCTTC
CASSDPTSGGSSYNEQFF
>TRBJ1-1|-|-|TRBV20-1
TGCAGTGCCCCTCTAAGGGACACTGAAGCTTTCTTT
CSAPLRDTEAFF
>TRBJ1-6|few|-|TRBV27
TGTGCCAGCAGTCCCCCTAATTCACCCCTCCACTTT
CASSPPNSPLHF
>TRBJ2-1|-|-|TRBV5-6
TGTGCCAGCAGCGGAAGTCCGGGTAACTCCTACAATGAGCAGTTCTTC
CASSGSPGNSYNEQFF
>TRBJ1-1|-|TRBD1|TRBV19
TGTGCCAGTAGTATAGATCCCGACAAGGGTCCTGAGGACAGGCCAAACACTGAAGCTTTCTTT
CASSIDPDKGPEDRPNTEAFF
>TRBJ1-2|few|-|TRBV5-4
TGTGCCAGCAGCCTCGAACAAGGAGGGGATTCCTATGGCTACACCTTC
CASSLEQGGDSYGYTF
>TRBJ2-3|-|TRBD2|TRBV2
TGTGCCAGCAGTGAAGAACTAGCGAACACAGATACGCAGTATTTT
CASSEELANTDTQYF
>TRBJ1-1|-|-|TRBV5-1
TGCGCCAGCAGCTTGGAAGCGACCGTGCAGGGGTTCCCTGAAGCTTTCTTT
CASSLEATVQGFPEAFF
>TRBJ1-1|few|-|TRBV5-6
TGTGCCAGCAGCTCGGGCGATACAGGGACTGAAGCTTTCTTT
CASSSGDTGTEAFF
>TRBJ1-6|-|-|TRBV5-4
TGTGCCAGCAGCTTATCAGTCAAGAAGTCACCCCTCCACTTT
CASSLSVKKSPLHF
>TRBJ1-1|-|-|TRBV7-2
TGTGCCAGCAGCCTCATCACGAGGCGGGACACTGAAGCTTTCTTT
CASSLITRRDTEAFF
>TRBJ1-5|few|-|TRBV6-6
TGTGCCAGCAGTTATAACAGGGCTGATCAGCCCCAGCATTTT
CASSYNRADQPQHF
>TRBJ1-1|-|-|TRBV20-1
TGCAGTGCTAGACCCGGGACTCCCATAAGAGGCACTGAAGCTTTCTTT
CSARPGTPIRGTEAFF
>TRBJ1-1|-|-|TRBV5-1
TGCGCCAGCAGCCTCGGACCTAGACAGTACACTGAAGCTTTCTTT
CASSLGPRQYTEAFF
>TRBJ2-3|many|-|TRBV7-6
TGTGCCAGCAGCTTGGAAGCGGCACGCACAGATACGCAGTATTTT
CASSLEAARTDTQYF
>TRBJ2-7|-|-|TRBV5-1
TGCGCCAGCAGCTGGGGAGACCTCTCCTACGAGCAGTACTTC
CASSWGDLSYEQYF
>TRBJ2-5|few|-|TRBV7-9
TGTGCCAGCAGCTTCGGCTCTGAAGAGACCCAGTACTTC
CASSFGSEETQYF
>TRBJ1-1|-|-|TRBV7-4
TGTGCCAGCGGACCGTACACGGGGAACACTGAAGTTTTCTTT
CASGPYTGNTEVFF
>TRBJ2-2|-|-|TRBV7-9
TGTGCCAGCAGCTTAAGCCGTGGGGCGATCGGGGAGCTGTTTTTT
CASSLSRGAIGELFF
>TRBJ2-1|-|TRBD2|TRBV6-2/TRBV6-3
TGTGCCAGCAGTTACCCTACCCTAGCGGGGGGGAACTCCTACAATGAGCAGTTCTTC
CASSYPTLAGGNSYNEQFF
>TRBJ1-2|-|-|TRBV6-5
TGTGCCAGCAGTTACTCTGGGGCGATGGCGGATGGCTACACCTTC
CASSYSGAMADGYTF
>TRBJ1-5|few|-|TRBV5-6
TGTGCCAGCAGCTTGGCCGCCAATCAGCCCCAGCATTTT
CASSLAANQPQHF
>TRBJ2-3|-|TRBD1|TRBV5-4
TGTGCCAGCTTCTCGGGGAACAGGGGAAATACAGATACGCAGTATTTT
CASFSGNRGNTDTQYF
>TRBJ1-2|-|TRBD1|TRBV29-1
TGCAGCGTTGATGAGGGGGCGCATAATGGCTACACCTTC
CSVDEGAHNGYTF
>TRBJ1-3|many|-|TRBV7-6
TGTGCCAGCAGCTGGGGACGGGACACCATATATTTT
CASSWGRDTIYF
>TRBJ2-7|few|TRBD2|TRBV9
TGTGCCAGCAGCGTAGAAGTAGCGGGGTTGGCGGAGCAGTACTTC
CASSVEVAGLAEQYF
>TRBJ1-4|-|-|TRBV7-9
TGTGCCAGCAGCCCCACCACCGGATCAACTAATGAAAAACTGTTTTTT
CASSPTTGSTNEKLFF
>TRBJ1-1|-|-|TRBV6-5
TGTGCCAGCAGTTACTGGGGGCAAAATGAAGCTTTCTTT
CASSYWGQNEAFF
>TRBJ2-3|-|TRBD2|TRBV10-3
TGTGCCATCAGTGACCAGGGGACTAGAACAGATACGCAGTATTTT
CAISDQGTRTDTQYF
>TRBJ1-5|few|-|TRBV19
TGTGCCAGTAGTTATTATGGGGTCAATCAGCCCCAGCATTTT
CASSYYGVNQPQHF
>TRBJ2-1|-|TRBD1|TRBV5-1
TGCGCCAGCACCACAGGGGGCCTTAAGTTCTTC
CASTTGGLKFF
>TRBJ1-1|few|-|TRBV28
TGTGCCAGCAGCCGACTGGGTGAAGCTTTCTTT
CASSRLGEAFF